This is a list of T cell receptor beta chains from one sample in a study of patients and donors after allogeneic stem cell transplantation. Each CDR3 protein is one row after TCRdb ran MiXCR on the RT-PCR reads. In the table there are about a million distinct CDR3 sequences, over 15% of which are singletons. Specimen: blood, either unsorted or a sorted T cell fraction (not recorded which). The receptor set was obtained from a human donor who was either an allogeneic HSCT recipient or a stem cell or donor lymphocyte infusion donor (not recorded which). It is not recorded whose cells these are; they may come from a transplant donor. CDR3s include the opening cysteine and the closing phenylalanine or tryptophan. D genes are given only for firm matches. Clone size is given for some rows only: seen once, a few or many times, or a class if the clone is expanded.

V,size,J,D,CDR3,DNA
TRBV4-3,few,TRBJ2-2,-,CASGIMGNTGELFF,TGCGCCAGTGGGATTATGGGAAACACCGGGGAGCTGTTTTTT
TRBV20-1,few,TRBJ1-1,TRBD1,CSARGQGLDTEAFF,TGCAGTGCTAGAGGACAGGGGTTGGACACTGAAGCTTTCTTT
TRBV6-1,-,TRBJ1-4,-,CASNTGFGEKLFF,TGTGCCAGCAATACAGGGTTCGGGGAAAAACTGTTTTTT
TRBV20-1,-,TRBJ2-1,-,CSARVSGGLTYNEQFF,TGCAGTGCTAGAGTTTCGGGGGGCTTGACCTACAATGAGCAGTTCTTC
TRBV6-2/TRBV6-3,few,TRBJ1-5,-,CASSYWLSNQPQHF,TGTGCCAGCAGTTACTGGCTGAGCAATCAGCCCCAGCATTTT
TRBV7-6,-,TRBJ2-5,-,CASSFDGLGETQYF,TGTGCCAGCAGTTTCGACGGATTGGGCGAGACCCAGTACTTC
TRBV4-3,few,TRBJ2-5,TRBD2,CASSQATSGVSGETQYF,TGCGCCAGCAGCCAAGCTACTAGCGGGGTTTCGGGGGAGACCCAGTACTTC
TRBV7-8,-,TRBJ1-1,TRBD1,CASSQRTGGNSEAFF,TGTGCCAGCAGCCAAAGGACAGGGGGGAACTCTGAAGCTTTCTTT
TRBV24-1,-,TRBJ2-7,-,CATSVGDVSLGEQYF,TGTGCCACCAGTGTTGGGGATGTCTCGTTGGGCGAGCAGTACTTC
TRBV6-2/TRBV6-3,few,TRBJ1-1,-,CASSQTEPAFF,TGTGCCAGCAGTCAAACAGAGCCGGCTTTCTTT
TRBV12-3/TRBV12-4,-,TRBJ2-1,-,CASLPFSSYNEQFF,TGTGCCAGCCTCCCCTTTAGCTCCTACAATGAGCAGTTCTTC
TRBV20-1,-,TRBJ2-7,-,CSAIRGAGSEQYF,TGCAGTGCTATTAGGGGGGCGGGGAGCGAGCAGTACTTC
TRBV5-1,few,TRBJ1-1,-,CASTVGTEAFF,TGCGCCAGCACGGTAGGCACTGAAGCTTTCTTT
TRBV6-5,many,TRBJ2-7,-,CASSYRGSSYEQYF,TGTGCCAGCAGTTACAGGGGTAGCTCCTACGAGCAGTACTTC
TRBV20-1,few,TRBJ2-7,-,CSARPTSYEQYF,TGCAGTGCTAGACCCACCAGCTACGAGCAGTACTTC
TRBV18,-,TRBJ2-3,-,CASSPFRRETDTQYF,TGTGCCAGCTCACCGTTTCGGAGAGAAACAGATACGCAGTATTTT
TRBV12-3/TRBV12-4,many,TRBJ2-6,-,CASRYNRAGANVLTF,TGTGCCAGCAGATACAACAGGGCTGGGGCCAACGTCCTGACTTTC
TRBV6-1,few,TRBJ1-4,-,CASSESGVSTNEKLFF,TGTGCCAGCAGTGAATCAGGGGTTTCGACTAATGAAAAACTGTTTTTT
TRBV12-3/TRBV12-4,-,TRBJ1-2,-,CASSSRPGVGYTF,TGTGCCAGCAGTTCCCGGCCAGGGGTAGGCTACACCTTC
TRBV20-1,-,TRBJ2-7,TRBD2,CSARAAGGPYEQYF,TGCAGTGCTAGAGCAGCGGGAGGGCCTTACGAGCAGTACTTC
TRBV7-9,many,TRBJ1-1,TRBD1,CASSFGQGATEAFF,TGTGCCAGCAGCTTCGGTCAGGGGGCGACTGAAGCTTTCTTT
TRBV6-1,-,TRBJ2-6,-,CASRDRASGANVLTF,TGTGCCAGCAGAGATAGGGCATCTGGGGCCAACGTCCTGACTTTC
TRBV12-3/TRBV12-4,-,TRBJ1-2,TRBD1,CASSLRQGDSGYTF,TGTGCCAGCAGTTTGAGACAGGGAGACTCTGGCTACACCTTC
TRBV12-3/TRBV12-4,few,TRBJ1-5,TRBD1,CASSWRDRGYSNQPQHF,TGTGCCAGCAGTTGGCGGGACAGGGGCTATAGCAATCAGCCCCAGCATTTT
TRBV15,-,TRBJ1-2,-,CATSRDLQGSYGYTF,TGTGCCACCAGCAGAGATCTCCAAGGGAGCTATGGCTACACCTTC
TRBV29-1,few,TRBJ1-1,-,CSVAARSLMNTEAFF,TGCAGCGTTGCAGCCCGCAGCCTCATGAACACTGAAGCTTTCTTT
TRBV2,few,TRBJ1-5,TRBD1,CASSSQGMSNQPQHF,TGTGCCAGCAGCTCACAGGGGATGAGCAATCAGCCCCAGCATTTT
TRBV29-1,many,TRBJ2-1,-,CSVDRRAREWRNEQFF,TGCAGCGTTGATCGAAGGGCTAGAGAATGGCGCAATGAGCAGTTCTTC
TRBV7-8,-,TRBJ1-5,TRBD1,CASSSRQGATTGQPQHF,TGTGCCAGCAGCTCAAGACAGGGGGCGACGACTGGTCAGCCCCAGCATTTT
TRBV4-3,few,TRBJ2-3,TRBD1,CASSQEQGARADTQYF,TGCGCCAGCAGCCAAGAACAGGGGGCTCGCGCAGATACGCAGTATTTT
TRBV29-1,-,TRBJ1-1,TRBD1,CSVATGTEAFF,TGCAGCGTTGCGACAGGGACGGAAGCTTTCTTT
TRBV29-1,few,TRBJ1-2,-,CSVGGHRAPGYGYTF,TGCAGCGTGGGCGGACATAGGGCCCCCGGGTATGGCTACACCTTC
TRBV4-2,-,TRBJ2-7,TRBD2,CASSQLSGSSSYEQYF,TGTGCCAGCAGCCAACTTAGCGGGTCCAGCTCCTACGAGCAGTACTTC
TRBV27,few,TRBJ1-1,TRBD1,CASSFSFLGTAEAFF,TGTGCCAGCAGTTTTTCCTTCCTAGGGACAGCCGAAGCTTTCTTT
TRBV4-2,-,TRBJ2-3,-,CASSQEPGTGRDTQYF,TGTGCCAGCAGCCAAGAGCCCGGGACGGGTAGGGATACGCAGTATTTT
TRBV5-6,-,TRBJ1-4,-,CASSFAGVREKLFF,TGTGCCAGCAGCTTTGCAGGGGTCCGAGAAAAACTGTTTTTT
TRBV12-3/TRBV12-4,few,TRBJ1-5,-,CASNFRGLNQPQHF,TGTGCCAGCAACTTTCGGGGGCTCAATCAGCCCCAGCATTTT
TRBV7-2,few,TRBJ2-3,-,CASSLEGLPDTQYF,TGTGCCAGCAGCTTAGAAGGCTTGCCAGATACGCAGTATTTT
TRBV20-1,-,TRBJ2-3,-,CSAPSATFTDTQYF,TGCAGTGCTCCAAGCGCGACCTTCACAGATACGCAGTATTTT
TRBV9,few,TRBJ1-4,-,CASSVSGTGREKLFF,TGTGCCAGCAGCGTAAGCGGCACCGGACGGGAAAAACTGTTTTTT
TRBV2,-,TRBJ2-2,TRBD1,CASSYILGTGHAGELFF,TGTGCCAGCAGCTACATCCTTGGGACAGGGCATGCCGGGGAGCTGTTTTTT
TRBV15,-,TRBJ1-2,TRBD1,CATDRNRQEPYGYTF,TGTGCCACGGACAGGAACCGACAGGAGCCCTATGGCTACACCTTC
TRBV12-3/TRBV12-4,many,TRBJ1-4,-,CASSLVTGPTGEKLFF,TGTGCCAGCAGTTTAGTTACAGGGCCCACGGGTGAAAAACTGTTTTTT